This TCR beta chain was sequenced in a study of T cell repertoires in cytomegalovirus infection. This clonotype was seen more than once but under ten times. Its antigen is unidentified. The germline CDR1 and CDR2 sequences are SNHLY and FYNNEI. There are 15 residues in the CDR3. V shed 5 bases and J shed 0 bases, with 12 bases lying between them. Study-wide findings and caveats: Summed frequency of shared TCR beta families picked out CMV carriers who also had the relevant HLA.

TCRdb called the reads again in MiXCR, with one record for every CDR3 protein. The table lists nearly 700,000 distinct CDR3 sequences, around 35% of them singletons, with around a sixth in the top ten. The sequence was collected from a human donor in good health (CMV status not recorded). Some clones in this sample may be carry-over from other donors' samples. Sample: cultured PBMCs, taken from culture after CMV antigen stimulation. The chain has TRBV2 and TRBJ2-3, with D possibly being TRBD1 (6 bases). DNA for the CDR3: TGTGCCAGCAGTAGGGGGACGCTTAGCACAGATACGCAGTATTTT. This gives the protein CASSRGTLSTDTQYF.